This T cell receptor beta chain appears in the sequencing data of a study of cytomegalovirus exposure and HLA in healthy donors. Study-level information: Around 86 million unique TCRs, all from HLA-typed donors, were included in an early release of the data. Study observations and caveats: At a 0.05 false discovery rate, a later analysis found some 17,000 TCR beta sequences to be associated with HLA alleles. About 87% or about 30% of the time was how often most TCR beta V segments were productive, according to an earlier analysis.

13 Jbeta primers and 60 Vbeta primers were used for the PCR. Method: immunoSEQ multiplex PCR; TCRdb's copy keeps in-frame clones and lacks some. The sample consists of around 300,000 clones, around 66% of them appearing once. The table lists this clone with a few counts. Antigen: not known. Trimming removed 0 bases from V and 7 bases from J, with 17 bases in between. This CDR3 has 16 amino acids. Looked up from germline, CDR1 is SGHRS and CDR2 is YFSETQ. The J gene is TRBJ2-4, the V gene TRBV5-1; D gene ambiguous. The clonotype comes from a female donor in good health and CMV-seronegative. Sequencing was done on a sample of PBMCs. For the CDR3, the DNA is TGCGCCAGCAGCTTGGAGAGTACAGACCGGTGGAACATTCAGTACTTC. Protein product: CASSLESTDRWNIQYF.